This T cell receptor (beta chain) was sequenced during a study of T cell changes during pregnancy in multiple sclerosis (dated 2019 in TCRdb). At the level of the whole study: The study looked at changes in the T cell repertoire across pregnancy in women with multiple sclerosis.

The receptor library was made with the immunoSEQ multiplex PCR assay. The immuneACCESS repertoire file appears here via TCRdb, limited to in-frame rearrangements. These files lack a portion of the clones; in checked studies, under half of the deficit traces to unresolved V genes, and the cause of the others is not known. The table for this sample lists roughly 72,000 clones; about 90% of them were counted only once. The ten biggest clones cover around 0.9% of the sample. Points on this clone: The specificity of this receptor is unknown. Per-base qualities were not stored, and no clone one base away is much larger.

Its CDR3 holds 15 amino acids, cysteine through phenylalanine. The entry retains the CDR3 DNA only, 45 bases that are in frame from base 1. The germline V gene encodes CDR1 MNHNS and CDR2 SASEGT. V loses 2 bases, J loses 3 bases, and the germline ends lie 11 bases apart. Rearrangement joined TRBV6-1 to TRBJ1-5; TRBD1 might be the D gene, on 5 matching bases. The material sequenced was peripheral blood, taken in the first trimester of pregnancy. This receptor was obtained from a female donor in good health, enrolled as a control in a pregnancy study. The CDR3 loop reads CASSELHRLNQPQHF. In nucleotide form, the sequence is TGTGCCAGCAGTGAACTGCACAGGCTCAATCAGCCCCAGCATTTT.